Following are 9 T cell receptor beta chains from one sample sequenced in a study of blood T cell repertoires in COVID-19. Data came from immunoSEQ multiplex PCR; TCRdb stores just in-frame clones and leaves some out. Of fewer than 350,000 clones in the sample, 70% to 90% were seen once. Source material: peripheral blood. These receptors originate from a woman in her twenties or thirties with COVID-19, enrolled during active disease.

The chain couples TRBV11-2 to TRBJ2-6; D possibly corresponds to TRBD1 (7 bases). This CDR3 comprises 18 residues. Deletions cut 1 base from V and 6 bases from J, with 19 bases between. Germline values: CDR1 SGHAT, CDR2 FQNNGV. The CDR3 DNA is TGTGCCAGCAGCTTAGTGGGGTCAGGGGGGTACGAGGCCAACGTCCTGACTTTC. Protein product: CASSLVGSGGYEANVLTF.

In the case of this clone: The same CDR3 can be traced to other DNA sequences in this sample. This rearrangement joins TRBV2 to TRBJ1-5, with 9 bases matching TRBD1. J lost 4 bases, V lost 5 bases, and 3 bases had no gene match. Per the germline V gene, CDR1 is SNHLY and CDR2 is FYNNEI. The CDR3 has 14 amino acids. The CDR3 DNA is TGTGCCAGCAGTCGACAGGGGGTGAATCAGCCCCAGCATTTT. It is translated as CASSRQGVNQPQHF.

V gene TRBV5-6 combines with J gene TRBJ1-1, with D uncertain. Germline V CDR1 and CDR2: SGHDT, YYEEEE. The length of the CDR3 is 16 residues. V was pared by 4 bases and J by 6 bases, with 22 bases between. Here the CDR3 reads CASSTPPGAKYPEAFF. CDR3 coding DNA: TGTGCCAGCAGCACCCCGCCGGGAGCAAAGTATCCTGAAGCTTTCTTT.

V gene TRBV7-3 combines with J gene TRBJ1-5; 9 bases align to TRBD1. Germline CDR1 SGHTA, CDR2 FQGTGA. With 1 base clipped from V and 3 bases from J, the junction kept 19 bases outside the gene matches. The CDR3 is 21 residues long. This CDR3 reads CASSLSLTGAPGQGTNQPQHF. DNA of the CDR3: TGTGCCAGCAGCTTAAGCCTCACCGGGGCGCCGGGACAGGGTACCAATCAGCCCCAGCATTTT. Together with reference TRBV7-3 and TRBJ1-5, the CDR3 gives the full variable domain: GAGVSQTPSNKVTEKGKYVELRCDPISGHTALYWYRQSLGQGPEFLIYFQGTGAADDSGLPNDRFFAVRPEGSVSTLKIQRTERGDSAVYLCASSLSLTGAPGQGTNQPQHFGDGTRLSIL.

The rearrangement links TRBV19 to TRBJ1-2, with 9 bases identical to TRBD1. Germline V CDR1 and CDR2: LNHDA, SQIVND (reference sequence). The CDR3 has 14 amino acids. The V gene end was trimmed by 9 bases and the J gene end by 0 bases; junction bases not matched to a gene: 5. Here the CDR3 DNA reads TGTGCCAGCTTGGACAGGGGCCCTAACTATGGCTACACCTTC. As protein: CASLDRGPNYGYTF.

The chain has TRBV2 and TRBJ1-3; D gene unclear. This CDR3 contains 12 residues. V was cut by 2 bases and J by 8 bases, with 7 bases left in between. Germline assignment: CDR1 SNHLY and CDR2 FYNNEI. CDR3 region: CASSEIIDTIYF. DNA for the CDR3: TGTGCCAGCAGTGAAATTATTGACACCATATATTTT.

This rearrangement joins TRBV3-1 (or the pseudogene TRBV3-2) to TRBJ1-1; 8 nucleotides align to TRBD1. Germline values: CDR1 LGHDT, CDR2 YNNKEL (reference sequence). The CDR3 is 15 residues long. With 3 bases clipped from V and 6 bases from J, the junction kept 9 bases outside the gene matches. CDR3 region: CASSHPRAGGSEAFF. In nucleotides, the CDR3 is TGTGCCAGCAGCCACCCCAGAGCAGGGGGCTCTGAAGCTTTCTTT.

The chain is built from TRBV3-1 (or the pseudogene TRBV3-2) and TRBJ2-1; D not resolved. The CDR3 has 10 residues. The germline CDR1 and CDR2 sequences are LGHDT and YNNKEL (reference sequence). V was trimmed by 6 bases and J by 8 bases, leaving 5 bases between them. For the CDR3, the DNA is TGTGCCAGCAGTACTCATGAGCAGTTCTTC. It specifies CASSTHEQFF.

The V call is TRBV6-9, the J call TRBJ1-2; D unresolved. Germline-derived CDR1 and CDR2 are MNHGY and SVAAGI. The CDR3 has 14 amino acids. The V end lost 6 bases, the J end lost 7 bases, and 18 bases lay between the germline ends. The CDR3 DNA reads TGTGCCAGCAGCAAAGTGAGGGTATGGGTTGGCTACACCTTC. Translating gives CASSKVRVWVGYTF.